This T cell receptor beta chain was profiled in a study of cytomegalovirus exposure and HLA in healthy donors. Unmatched junction bases numbered 0, after V lost 6 bases and J lost 6 bases. From germline, CDR1 is LNHDA and CDR2 SQIVND (reference sequence). The CDR3 length is 12 residues. Study-level findings and limits: TCR beta chain V- and J-gene trimming was linked, in a later analysis, to a missense variant in DCLRE1C. Using the classifier, cytomegalovirus status was reportedly diagnosed with high specificity and sensitivity. The study labeled fewer than 200 TCR beta chains cytomegalovirus-associated.

Remarks on this clone: Its matching antigen is unknown.

PCR involved 60 Vbeta and 13 Jbeta primers. Some clones are missing from TCRdb's copy, which holds only in-frame ones; the method was immunoSEQ multiplex PCR. The table has under 70,000 clones, 82% seen once. There were likely unrecorded immune exposures, though donors were nominally healthy when sampled. This TCR was recovered from a man over 45 in good health and CMV-seronegative. The specimen was PBMCs. The chain is built from TRBV19 and TRBJ2-2; 8 bases fit TRBD1. This CDR3 is CASRTGAGELFF. The CDR3, as DNA: TGTGCCAGTAGGACAGGGGCCGGGGAGCTGTTTTTT. The whole variable domain, remainder taken from reference TRBV19 and TRBJ2-2, is DGGITQSPKYLFRKEGQNVTLSCEQNLNHDAMYWYRQDPGQGLRLIYYSQIVNDFQKGDIAEGYSVSREKKESFPLTVTSAQKNPTAFYLCASRTGAGELFFGEGSRLTVL.